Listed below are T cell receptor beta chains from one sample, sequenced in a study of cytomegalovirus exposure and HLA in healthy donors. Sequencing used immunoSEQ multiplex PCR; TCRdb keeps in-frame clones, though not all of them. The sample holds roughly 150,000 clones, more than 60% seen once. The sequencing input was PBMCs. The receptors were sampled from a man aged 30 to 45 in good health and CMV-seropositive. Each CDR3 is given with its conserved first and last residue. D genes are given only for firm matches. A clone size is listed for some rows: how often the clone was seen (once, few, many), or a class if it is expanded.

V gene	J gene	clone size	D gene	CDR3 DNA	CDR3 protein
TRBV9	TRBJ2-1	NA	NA	TGTGCCAGCAGCGTAGAGGCGGGATTTCCCTACAATGAGCAGTTCTTC	CASSVEAGFPYNEQFF
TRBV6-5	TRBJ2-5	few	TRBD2	TGTGCCAGCAGCCTTAGCGGGAGGCTCCAAGAGACCCAGTACTTC	CASSLSGRLQETQYF
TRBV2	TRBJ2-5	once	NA	TGTGCCAGCAGACTCGGACAGATACAAGAGACCCAGTACTTC	CASRLGQIQETQYF
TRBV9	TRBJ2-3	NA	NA	TGTGCCAGCAGCCCGGAGGGGGCTCGCACAGATACGCAGTATTTT	CASSPEGARTDTQYF
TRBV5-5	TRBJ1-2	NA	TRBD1	TGTGCCAGCAGCCTGGCCCCAGGGGGCGCTGACTATGGCTACACCTTC	CASSLAPGGADYGYTF
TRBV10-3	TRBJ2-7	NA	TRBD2	TGTGCCATCAGTGCGGGGGGGGACAAAACCTACGAGCAGTACTTC	CAISAGGDKTYEQYF
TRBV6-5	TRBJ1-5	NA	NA	TGTGCCAGCAGTTACAAGGGAGTGCAGCCCCAGCATTTT	CASSYKGVQPQHF
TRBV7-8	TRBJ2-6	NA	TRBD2	TGTGCCAGCAGCTTAGCGCGGGGGGGCGCAACATCTGGGGCCAACGTCCTGACTTTC	CASSLARGGATSGANVLTF
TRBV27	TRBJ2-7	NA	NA	TGTGCCAGCAGTCGTAGGGGTTACCACGAGCAGTACTTC	CASSRRGYHEQYF
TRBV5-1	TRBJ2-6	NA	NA	TGCGCCAGCAGCCCGGGCGGGGACTCTGGGGCCAACGTCCTGACTTTC	CASSPGGDSGANVLTF